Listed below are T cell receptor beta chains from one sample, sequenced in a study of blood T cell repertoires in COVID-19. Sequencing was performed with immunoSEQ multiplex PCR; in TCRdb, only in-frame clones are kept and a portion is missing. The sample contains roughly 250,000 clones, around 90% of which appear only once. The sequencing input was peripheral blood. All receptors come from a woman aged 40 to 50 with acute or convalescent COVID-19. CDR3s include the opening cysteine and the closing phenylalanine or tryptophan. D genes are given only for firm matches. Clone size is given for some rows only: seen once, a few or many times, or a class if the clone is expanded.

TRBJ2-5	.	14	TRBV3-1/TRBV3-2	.	CASSQGTGWETQYF	TGTGCCAGCAGCCAGGGCACAGGGTGGGAGACCCAGTACTTC
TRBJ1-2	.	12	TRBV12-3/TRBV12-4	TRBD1	CAMNRGSASYTF	TGTGCCATGAACAGGGGCTCCGCCAGCTACACCTTC
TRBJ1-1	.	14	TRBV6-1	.	CASSEDRLNTEAFF	TGTGCCAGCAGTGAAGACAGGCTGAACACTGAAGCTTTCTTT
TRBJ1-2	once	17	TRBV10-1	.	CASSTIFRKGVGYGYTF	TGCGCCAGCAGTACTATCTTTCGGAAGGGGGTTGGCTATGGCTACACCTTC
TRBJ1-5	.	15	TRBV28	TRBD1	CASITGQGGGQPQHF	TGTGCCAGCATTACGGGACAGGGAGGAGGACAGCCCCAGCATTTT
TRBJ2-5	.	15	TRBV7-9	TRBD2	CASSLGTGTMETQYF	TGTGCCAGCAGCTTAGGCACTGGGACTATGGAGACCCAGTACTTC
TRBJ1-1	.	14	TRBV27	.	CASRTSGHNTEAFF	TGTGCCAGCAGGACGAGTGGACACAACACTGAAGCTTTCTTT
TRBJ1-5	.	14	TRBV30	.	CAWSAGVGNQPQHF	TGTGCCTGGAGTGCAGGGGTTGGCAATCAGCCCCAGCATTTT
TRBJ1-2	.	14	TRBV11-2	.	CASSLDLGARGYTF	TGTGCCAGCAGCTTAGATTTAGGGGCACGGGGCTACACCTTC
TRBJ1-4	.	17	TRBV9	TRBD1	CASSVEGGTGGYEKLFF	TGTGCCAGCAGCGTAGAAGGGGGGACAGGGGGCTATGAAAAACTGTTTTTT
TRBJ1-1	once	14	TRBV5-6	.	CASSLLSLLAEAFF	TGTGCCAGCAGCTTGCTTAGCTTGCTGGCTGAAGCTTTCTTT
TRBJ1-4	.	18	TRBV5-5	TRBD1	CASSLGNPGTAFNEKLFF	TGTGCCAGCAGCTTGGGGAACCCCGGGACAGCTTTTAATGAAAAACTGTTTTTT
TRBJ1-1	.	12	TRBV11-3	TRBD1	CASSFRTGEAFF	TGTGCCAGCAGCTTCCGGACAGGTGAAGCTTTCTTT
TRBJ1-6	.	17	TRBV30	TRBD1	CAWMPPGGARNNSPLHF	TGTGCCTGGATGCCCCCAGGGGGCGCAAGGAATAATTCACCCCTCCACTTT
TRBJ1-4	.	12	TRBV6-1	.	CASSERGEKLFF	TGTGCCAGCAGTGAAAGAGGGGAAAAACTGTTTTTT
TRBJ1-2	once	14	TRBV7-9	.	CASSLGQPLEGYTF	TGTGCCAGCAGCTTAGGACAGCCCCTGGAAGGCTACACCTTC
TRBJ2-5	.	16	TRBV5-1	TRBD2	CASSLAGAGGGETQYF	TGCGCCAGCAGCTTGGCAGGAGCGGGGGGCGGGGAGACCCAGTACTTC
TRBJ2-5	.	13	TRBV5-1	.	CASGIRGQETQYF	TGCGCCAGCGGAATTAGGGGCCAAGAGACCCAGTACTTC
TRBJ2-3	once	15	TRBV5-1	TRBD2	CASSPGTSGGEWQYF	TGCGCCAGCAGCCCGGGGACTAGCGGGGGGGAGTGGCAGTATTTT
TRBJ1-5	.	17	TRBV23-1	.	CASSQVVGAGGNQPQHF	TGCGCCAGCAGTCAAGTAGTAGGGGCGGGGGGCAATCAGCCCCAGCATTTT
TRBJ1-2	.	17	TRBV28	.	CASSLIQGGVANYGYTF	TGTGCCAGCAGTTTAATACAGGGTGGGGTAGCTAACTATGGCTACACCTTC
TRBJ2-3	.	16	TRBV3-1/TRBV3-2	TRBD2	CASRATSGGSTDTQYF	TGTGCCAGCAGGGCAACTAGCGGGGGAAGCACAGATACGCAGTATTTT
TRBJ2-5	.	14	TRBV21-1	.	CASTPGQGGETQYF	TGTGCCAGCACTCCGGGACAGGGTGGAGAGACCCAGTACTTC
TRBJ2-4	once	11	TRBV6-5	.	CASSPEGIQYF	TGTGCCAGCAGTCCCGAGGGCATTCAGTACTTC
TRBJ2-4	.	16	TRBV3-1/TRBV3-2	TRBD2	CASSPGAGDGGNIQYF	TGTGCCAGCAGCCCCGGAGCGGGGGATGGGGGAAACATTCAGTACTTC
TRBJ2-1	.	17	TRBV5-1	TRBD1	CASSLRQGFFFYNEQFF	TGCGCCAGCAGTTTAAGACAGGGTTTCTTTTTCTACAATGAGCAGTTCTTC
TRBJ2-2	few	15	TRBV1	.	CTSSQSTLPPGELFF	TGCACCAGCAGCCAAAGTACACTACCGCCCGGGGAGCTGTTTTTT
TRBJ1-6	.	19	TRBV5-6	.	CASSLSPQGPFSYNSPLHF	TGTGCCAGCAGCTTGTCCCCCCAGGGTCCATTCTCCTATAATTCACCCCTCCACTTT
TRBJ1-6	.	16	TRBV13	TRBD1	CASSLAVGQPNSPLHF	TGTGCCAGCAGCTTAGCGGTGGGACAGCCAAATTCACCCCTCCACTTT
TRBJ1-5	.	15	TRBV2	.	CASMRSSTGNQPQHF	TGTGCCAGCATGAGGTCGAGTACGGGCAATCAGCCCCAGCATTTT
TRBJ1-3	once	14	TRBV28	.	CASSLRGSGNTIYF	TGTGCCAGCAGTTTACGGGGATCTGGAAACACCATATATTTT
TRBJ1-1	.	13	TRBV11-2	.	CASSFGTSTEAFF	TGTGCCAGCAGCTTCGGGACTTCCACTGAAGCTTTCTTT
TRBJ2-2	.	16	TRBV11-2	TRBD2	CASSFSGGAFAGELFF	TGTGCCAGCAGCTTTAGCGGGGGGGCCTTCGCCGGGGAGCTGTTTTTT
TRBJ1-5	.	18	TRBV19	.	CASSIVGSAAYSNQPQHF	TGTGCCAGTAGTATAGTCGGTTCCGCCGCCTATAGCAATCAGCCCCAGCATTTT
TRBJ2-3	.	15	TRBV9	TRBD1	CASSVGQGYRDTQYF	TGTGCCAGCAGCGTAGGACAGGGGTATCGAGATACGCAGTATTTT
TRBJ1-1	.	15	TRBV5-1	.	CASSSRGALNTEAFF	TGCGCCAGCAGCTCTCGCGGGGCACTGAACACTGAAGCTTTCTTT
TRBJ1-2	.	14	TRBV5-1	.	CASRRGGQDYGYTF	TGCGCCAGCAGACGAGGGGGTCAGGACTATGGCTACACCTTC
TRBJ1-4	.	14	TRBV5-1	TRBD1	CASSWGQSNEKLFF	TGCGCCAGCAGCTGGGGACAGTCTAATGAAAAACTGTTTTTT
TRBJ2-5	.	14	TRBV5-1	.	CASSSKQGSETQYF	TGCGCCAGCAGCTCTAAACAGGGATCTGAGACCCAGTACTTC
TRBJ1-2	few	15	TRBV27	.	CASSSLGLDAGGYTF	TGTGCCAGCAGTTCCTTGGGATTGGACGCGGGAGGCTACACCTTC
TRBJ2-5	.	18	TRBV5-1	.	CASSLEARAGGYQETQYF	TGCGCCAGCAGCTTGGAGGCCAGGGCAGGGGGGTACCAAGAGACCCAGTACTTC
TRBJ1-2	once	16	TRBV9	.	CASSASAGNTNYGYTF	TGTGCCAGCAGCGCCAGTGCGGGGAATACTAACTATGGCTACACCTTC
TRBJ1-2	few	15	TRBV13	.	CASSLGRPVSYGYTF	TGTGCCAGCAGCTTAGGCCGTCCCGTGAGTTATGGCTACACCTTC
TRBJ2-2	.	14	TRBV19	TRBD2	CASSGGGNTGELFF	TGTGCCAGTAGTGGCGGGGGAAACACCGGGGAGCTGTTTTTT
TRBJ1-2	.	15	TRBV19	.	CASSIGLGGHYGYTF	TGTGCCAGTAGTATTGGACTCGGGGGACACTATGGCTACACCTTC
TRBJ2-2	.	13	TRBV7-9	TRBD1	CASRQQGPGELFF	TGTGCCAGCCGACAACAGGGGCCCGGGGAGCTGTTTTTT
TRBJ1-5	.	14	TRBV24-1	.	CATSDGDNFFPQHF	TGTGCCACCAGTGATGGGGACAACTTCTTCCCCCAGCATTTT
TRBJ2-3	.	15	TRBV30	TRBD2	CAWHTGTSGADTQYF	TGTGCCTGGCACACCGGGACTAGCGGGGCAGATACGCAGTATTTT
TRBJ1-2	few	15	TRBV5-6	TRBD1	CASSLAGQGNYGYTF	TGTGCCAGCAGCCTCGCTGGACAGGGAAACTATGGCTACACCTTC
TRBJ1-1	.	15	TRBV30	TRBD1	CAWSIRDRSYTEAFF	TGTGCCTGGAGTATAAGGGACAGATCTTACACTGAAGCTTTCTTT
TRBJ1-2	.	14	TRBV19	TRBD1	CASSPGQGALGYTF	TGTGCCAGTAGCCCGGGACAGGGGGCCCTTGGCTACACCTTC
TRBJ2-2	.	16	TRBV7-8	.	CASSLGVSRNTGELFF	TGTGCCAGCAGCTTAGGTGTATCTAGGAACACCGGGGAGCTGTTTTTT